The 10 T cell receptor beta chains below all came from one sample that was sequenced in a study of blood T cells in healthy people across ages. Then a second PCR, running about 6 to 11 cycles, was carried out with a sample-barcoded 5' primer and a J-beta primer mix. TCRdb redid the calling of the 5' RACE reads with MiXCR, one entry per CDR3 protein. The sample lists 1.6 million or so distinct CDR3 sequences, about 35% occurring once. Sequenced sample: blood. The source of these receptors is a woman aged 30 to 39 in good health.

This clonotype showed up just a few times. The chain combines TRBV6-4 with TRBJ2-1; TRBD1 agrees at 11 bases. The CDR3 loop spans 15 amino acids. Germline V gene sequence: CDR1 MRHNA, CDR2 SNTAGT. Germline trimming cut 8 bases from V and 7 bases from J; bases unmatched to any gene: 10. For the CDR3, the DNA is TGTGCCAGCTCTATAGGACAGGGGGCAAGGAATGAGCAGTTCTTC. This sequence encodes CASSIGQGARNEQFF.

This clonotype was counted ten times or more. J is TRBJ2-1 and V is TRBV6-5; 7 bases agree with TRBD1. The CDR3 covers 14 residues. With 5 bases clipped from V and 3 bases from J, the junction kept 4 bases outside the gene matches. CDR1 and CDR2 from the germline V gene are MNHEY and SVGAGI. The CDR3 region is CASSGRGIYNEQFF. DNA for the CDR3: TGTGCCAGCAGTGGCAGGGGGATCTACAATGAGCAGTTCTTC.

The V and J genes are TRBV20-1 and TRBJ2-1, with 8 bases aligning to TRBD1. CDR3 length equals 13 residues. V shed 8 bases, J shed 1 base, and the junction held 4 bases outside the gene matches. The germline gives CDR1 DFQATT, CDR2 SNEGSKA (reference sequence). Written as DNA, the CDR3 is TGCAGTACGAACAGGGGGTCCTACAATGAGCAGTTCTTC. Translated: CSTNRGSYNEQFF.

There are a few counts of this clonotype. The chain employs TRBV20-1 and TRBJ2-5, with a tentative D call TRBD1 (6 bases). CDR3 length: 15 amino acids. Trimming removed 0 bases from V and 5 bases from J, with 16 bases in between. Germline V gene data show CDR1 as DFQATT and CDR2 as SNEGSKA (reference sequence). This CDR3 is CSARDLGGDRETQYF. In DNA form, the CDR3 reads TGCAGTGCTAGAGATCTCGGCGGTGACAGGGAGACCCAGTACTTC.

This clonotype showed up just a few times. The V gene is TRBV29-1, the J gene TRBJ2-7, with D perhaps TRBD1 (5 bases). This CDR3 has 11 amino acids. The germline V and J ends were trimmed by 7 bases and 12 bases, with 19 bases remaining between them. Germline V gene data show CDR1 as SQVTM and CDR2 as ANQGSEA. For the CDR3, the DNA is TGCAGCGCATTGACAGCCTTGTCGGGGTACTTC. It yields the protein CSALTALSGYF.

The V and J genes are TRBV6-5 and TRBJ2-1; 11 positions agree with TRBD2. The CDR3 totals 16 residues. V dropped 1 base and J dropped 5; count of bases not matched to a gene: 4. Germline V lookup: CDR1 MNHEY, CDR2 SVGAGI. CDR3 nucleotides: TGTGCCAGCAGTTACTTTAGCGGGGGGGCCCACAATGAGCAGTTCTTC. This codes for CASSYFSGGAHNEQFF.

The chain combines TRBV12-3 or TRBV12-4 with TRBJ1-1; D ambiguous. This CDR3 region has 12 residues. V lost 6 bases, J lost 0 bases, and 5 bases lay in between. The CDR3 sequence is CASRFLNTEAFF. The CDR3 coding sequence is TGTGCCAGCAGGTTTTTGAACACTGAAGCTTTCTTT.

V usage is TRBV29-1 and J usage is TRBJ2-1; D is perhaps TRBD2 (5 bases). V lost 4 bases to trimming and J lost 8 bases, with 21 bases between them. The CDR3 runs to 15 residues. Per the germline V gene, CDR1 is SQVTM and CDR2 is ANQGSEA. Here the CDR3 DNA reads TGCAGCGTTGCGGGTACCCCGGGAAAAACCGATGAGCAGTTCTTC. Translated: CSVAGTPGKTDEQFF.

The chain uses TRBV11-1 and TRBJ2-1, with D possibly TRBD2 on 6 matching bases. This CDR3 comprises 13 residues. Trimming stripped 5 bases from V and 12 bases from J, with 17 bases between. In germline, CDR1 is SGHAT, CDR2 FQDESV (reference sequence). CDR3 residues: CASSRLGLVVQFF. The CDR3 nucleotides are TGTGCCAGCAGCCGACTAGGGTTGGTTGTGCAGTTCTTC.

CDR3: CSVGPGQDPNTQYF. The CDR3 nucleotides read TGCAGCGTTGGACCGGGACAGGACCCTAATACGCAGTATTTT. V gene TRBV29-1 combines with J gene TRBJ2-3, with 8 bases fitting TRBD1. Unmatched junction bases numbered 10, after V lost 4 bases and J lost 7 bases. The CDR3 runs 14 residues. Germline V gene sequence: CDR1 SQVTM, CDR2 ANQGSEA.